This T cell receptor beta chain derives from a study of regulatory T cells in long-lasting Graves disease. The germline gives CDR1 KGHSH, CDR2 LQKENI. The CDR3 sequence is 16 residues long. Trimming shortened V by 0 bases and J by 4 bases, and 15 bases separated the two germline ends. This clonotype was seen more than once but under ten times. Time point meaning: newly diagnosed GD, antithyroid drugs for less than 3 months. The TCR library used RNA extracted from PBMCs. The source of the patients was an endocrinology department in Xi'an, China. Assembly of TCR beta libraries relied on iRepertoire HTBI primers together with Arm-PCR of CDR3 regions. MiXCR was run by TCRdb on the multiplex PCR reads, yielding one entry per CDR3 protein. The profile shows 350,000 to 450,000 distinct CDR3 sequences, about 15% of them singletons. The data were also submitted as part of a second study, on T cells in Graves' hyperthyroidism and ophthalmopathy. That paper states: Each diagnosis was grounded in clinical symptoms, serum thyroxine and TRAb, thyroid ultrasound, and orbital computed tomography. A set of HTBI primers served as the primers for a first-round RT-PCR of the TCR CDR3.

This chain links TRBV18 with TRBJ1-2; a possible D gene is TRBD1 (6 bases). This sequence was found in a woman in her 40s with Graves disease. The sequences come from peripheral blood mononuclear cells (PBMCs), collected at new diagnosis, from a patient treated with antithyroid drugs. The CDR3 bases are TGTGCCAGCTCACCACCGGGAGGACAGCCACCCTATGGCTACACCTTC. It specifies CASSPPGGQPPYGYTF.